This passage covers 18 T cell receptor beta chains from one sample sequenced in a study of blood T cell repertoires in COVID-19. Produced via immunoSEQ multiplex PCR; TCRdb's table is partial and in-frame only. The sample includes roughly 200,000 clones, roughly 73% of them seen just once. The specimen sequenced was peripheral blood. All receptors come from a woman over 75 with active or convalescent COVID-19.

The chain recombines TRBV20-1 with TRBJ1-1; D gene unclear. The length of the CDR3 is 11 residues. Trimming took off 6 bases at V and 7 bases at J, with 12 bases between the two ends. Germline V gene sequence: CDR1 DFQATT, CDR2 SNEGSKA (reference sequence). The CDR3 loop reads CSAPTYYEAFF. The CDR3 DNA reads as TGCAGTGCCCCTACGTACTATGAAGCTTTCTTT.

Only a few counts were recorded for this clone. This rearrangement joins TRBV2 to TRBJ1-3; possible D gene TRBD1, 5 bases. The CDR3 totals 15 residues. V lost 5 bases and J 4 bases, leaving 15 bases between the germline ends. The germline V gene encodes CDR1 SNHLY and CDR2 FYNNEI. Here the CDR3 reads CASSRARSGGNTIYF. CDR3 nucleotide sequence: TGTGCCAGCAGTCGTGCTAGATCAGGGGGAAACACCATATATTTT.

The rearrangement links TRBV19 to TRBJ1-1; D gene ambiguous. Germline V lookup: CDR1 LNHDA, CDR2 SQIVND (reference sequence). Trimming pared 3 bases from V and 2 bases from J, leaving 10 bases between. The CDR3 has 14 residues. CDR3 loop: CASSIFHSNTEAFF. Written as DNA, the CDR3 is TGTGCCAGTAGTATTTTCCACTCAAACACTGAAGCTTTCTTT.

The chain carries TRBV27 and TRBJ2-7; D is possibly TRBD1 (6 bases). Germline values: CDR1 MNHEY, CDR2 SMNVEV (reference sequence). V lost 1 base and J lost 5, with 21 bases in between. The CDR3 has 17 amino acids. Here the CDR3 DNA reads TGTGCCAGCAGTTTATTCTCTTTGGCAGGGGATACCCACGAGCAGTACTTC. It yields the protein CASSLFSLAGDTHEQYF.

V and J are TRBV10-3 and TRBJ2-7; 9 bases align to TRBD1. Germline V gives CDR1 ENHRY, CDR2 SYGVKD. CDR3 size: 12 residues. V was pared by 8 bases and J by 6 bases, with 5 bases of the junction left unmatched. CDR3 bases: TGTGCCATCGGGGACAGGGAGGCCGAGCAGTACTTC. The encoded protein is CAIGDREAEQYF.

The chain combines TRBV12-3 or TRBV12-4 with TRBJ1-1, with 8 bases aligning to TRBD1. CDR3 size: 12 residues. The junction had 3 bases not matched to a gene; V was cut back by 4 bases and J by 8 bases. Here the CDR3 DNA reads TGTGCCAGCAGTTACCGGGACAGGGAAGCTTTCTTT. It is translated as CASSYRDREAFF.

This chain connects TRBV19 to TRBJ1-5; no clear D. Germline CDR1 LNHDA, CDR2 SQIVND (reference sequence). This CDR3 is built from 13 residues. V gave up 11 bases and J gave up 2 bases, with 13 bases separating them. CDR3 bases: TGTGCCGGCGGACTTAACCGCAATCAGCCCCAGCATTTT. Residues: CAGGLNRNQPQHF.

For the CDR3, the DNA is TGTGCCAGCAGAGGATATGGGGGGGGACTCTACAATGAGCAGTTCTTC. Translating gives CASRGYGGGLYNEQFF. This chain uses TRBV11-2 with TRBJ2-1, with 7 positions matching TRBD2. Germline V gene sequence: CDR1 SGHAT, CDR2 FQNNGV. This CDR3 is 16 amino acids long. The trim removed 6 bases at V and 3 bases at J, leaving 11 bases unmatched.

The chain recombines TRBV18 with TRBJ1-4; D call uncertain. CDR1 KGHSH and CDR2 LQKENI come from the germline V gene. Trimming shortened V by 6 bases and J by 8 bases, and 13 bases separated the two germline ends. This CDR3 has 13 amino acids. The CDR3 DNA follows: TGTGCCAGCTCGGTGGGAGGAGGAGAAAAACTGTTTTTT. Translating it yields CASSVGGGEKLFF.

V is TRBV4-1 and J is TRBJ1-5; 7 bases fit TRBD1. Germline CDR1 reads MGHRA; CDR2 reads YSYEKL. J gave up 0 bases and V 4 bases, and 3 bases lay outside the gene matches. There are 15 residues in the CDR3. The CDR3 DNA reads TGCGCCAGCAGCCGGGACAGTAATAGCAATCAGCCCCAGCATTTT. Encoded protein: CASSRDSNSNQPQHF.

This chain joins TRBV7-2 and TRBJ2-5; 8 bases agree with TRBD2. The CDR3 is 14 amino acids. Germline lookup yields CDR1 SGHTA and CDR2 FQGNSA. J gave up 3 bases and V 2 bases, and 2 bases lay outside the gene matches. The CDR3 protein is CASSLMGLEETQYF. For the CDR3, the DNA is TGTGCCAGCAGCTTAATGGGACTAGAAGAGACCCAGTACTTC. Full variable domain (remainder filled in from reference TRBV7-2 and TRBJ2-5): GAGVSQSPSNKVTEKGKDVELRCDPISGHTALYWYRQSLGQGLEFLIYFQGNSAPDKSGLPSDRFSAERTGGSVSTLTIQRTQQEDSAVYLCASSLMGLEETQYFGPGTRLLVL.

This chain joins TRBV5-1 and TRBJ1-4, with a possible D match to TRBD1 (5 bases). Per the germline V gene, CDR1 is SGHRS and CDR2 is YFSETQ. V lost 4 bases and J lost 3, with 7 bases in between. This CDR3 has 13 residues. In nucleotides, the CDR3 is TGCGCCAGCAGCGGGGCCTCTAATGAAAAACTGTTTTTT. Translation: CASSGASNEKLFF.

The chain combines TRBV28 with TRBJ2-6; possible D gene TRBD2, 5 bases. Trimming took off 7 bases at V and 0 bases at J, with 13 bases between the two ends. This CDR3 has 16 residues. Germline CDR1 is MDHEN and CDR2 is SYDVKM. As DNA, the CDR3 is TGTGCCAGCACCCCTTGGGGAGACTCTGGGGCCAACGTCCTGACTTTC. Translation gives CASTPWGDSGANVLTF.

The chain uses TRBV6-6 and TRBJ1-1; 12 bases line up with TRBD1. The CDR3 consists of 15 residues. Germline trimming cut 8 bases from V and 1 base from J; bases unmatched to any gene: 5. Germline CDR1 MNHNY, CDR2 SVGAGI (reference sequence). The CDR3 region is CASGRDRGRNTEAFF. DNA for the CDR3: TGTGCCAGCGGCCGGGACAGGGGGCGGAACACTGAAGCTTTCTTT.

This clone was observed a handful of times. The rearrangement uses TRBV7-9 and TRBJ2-7; D remains unclear. V was cut by 1 base and J by 3 bases, with 10 bases left in between. Germline V gene lookup returns CDR1 SEHNR and CDR2 FQNEAQ (reference sequence). The CDR3 is 14 residues long. CDR3 sequence: CASSLGQVGYEQYF. Here the CDR3 DNA reads TGTGCCAGCAGCTTAGGGCAGGTGGGCTACGAGCAGTACTTC.

This clone was observed once. The rearrangement uses TRBV7-9 and TRBJ1-4; 10 nucleotides match TRBD1. CDR3 size: 15 residues. The germline V gene has CDR1 SEHNR and CDR2 FQNEAQ (reference sequence). The V and J ends lost 0 bases and 7 bases, in that order; junction bases with no gene match: 2. CDR3 nucleotides: TGTGCCAGCAGCTTAGCCGACAGGGGGCCTGAAAAACTGTTTTTT. Translating gives CASSLADRGPEKLFF.

V gene TRBV6-5 combines with J gene TRBJ2-3; 10 positions match TRBD2. With 4 bases clipped from V and 3 bases from J, the junction kept 4 bases outside the gene matches. CDR3 size: 15 residues. Germline V lookup: CDR1 MNHEY, CDR2 SVGAGI. CDR3 nucleotides: TGTGCCAGCAGTTTAACACTAGCGGGGACAGATACGCAGTATTTT. Amino acid sequence: CASSLTLAGTDTQYF.

This clone occurred once. One end of the junction varies from germline; a read error may be responsible. Other DNA sequences from this sample encode an identical CDR3 as well. The chain carries TRBV7-8 and TRBJ1-5, with D tentatively TRBD1 (6 bases). CDR1 and CDR2 (germline): SGHVS, FQNEAQ. This CDR3 has 17 amino acids. This chain's CDR3 is CASSLFSTGISNQPQHF. In nucleotides, the CDR3 is TGTGCCAGCAGCTTATTCTCTACAGGGATAAGCAATCAGCCTCAGCATTTT.